The 20 T cell receptor beta chains listed next were all sequenced from one sample in a study of metastatic and nonmetastatic thyroid tumors. Patients had received no treatment of any kind before thyroid surgery. TCRdb re-called clones from the PCR reads using MiXCR. The table lists fewer than 25,000 clones, around a fifth of them singletons. Input material: blood. The source of these receptors is a male donor with papillary thyroid cancer or a benign thyroid nodule (not recorded which). Some clones in this sample may be carry-over from other donors' samples.

This clone is judged medium-sized. The genes are TRBV11-2 and TRBJ2-7; the match to TRBD2 covers 7 bases. V was pared by 5 bases and J by 3 bases, with 13 bases of the junction left unmatched. The CDR3 is 16 residues long. Germline V gene data show CDR1 as SGHAT and CDR2 as FQNNGV. CDR3 in amino acids: CASSGGGPQRSYEQYF. CDR3 nucleotides: TGTGCCAGCAGCGGGGGAGGGCCCCAACGGAGCTACGAGCAGTACTTC.

At least ten counts were recorded for this clone. This chain connects TRBV28 to TRBJ2-5, with TRBD1 identical over 8 bases. With V trimmed by 5 bases and J by 4 bases, 6 bases remained unmatched. CDR3 length: 14 residues. Looked up from germline, CDR1 is MDHEN and CDR2 is SYDVKM. CDR3 DNA: TGTGCCAGCAGTCACGGACAGGGAGGAGAGACCCAGTACTTC. Translating it yields CASSHGQGGETQYF.

Many counts were recorded for this clone. The chain couples TRBV11-1 to TRBJ2-2; tentatively, D is TRBD2 (5 bases). Trimming took 5 bases from V and 0 from J, leaving 13 bases between them. CDR3 length: 16 amino acids. Germline CDR1 SGHAT, CDR2 FQDESV (reference sequence). The chain's CDR3 is CASSPRAQANTGELFF. As DNA, the CDR3 is TGTGCCAGCAGCCCGAGGGCGCAGGCGAACACCGGGGAGCTGTTTTTT.

By sample share, this clone is medium-sized (0.01 to 0.1%). The chain carries TRBV6-2 or TRBV6-3 and TRBJ1-5; TRBD1 might be the D (6 bases). The ends were cut back, 2 bases at V and 9 bases at J, with 11 bases in the middle. Germline assignment: CDR1 MNHEY and CDR2 SVGEGT. This CDR3 spans 13 amino acids. The CDR3 loop reads CASSYVRGRPQHF. CDR3 DNA: TGTGCCAGCAGTTACGTAAGGGGGAGGCCCCAGCATTTT.

The sample holds many counts of this clone. The genes are TRBV19 and TRBJ2-7, with TRBD1 as a possible D gene (5 bases). The CDR3 totals 13 residues. CDR1 and CDR2 from the germline V gene are LNHDA and SQIVND (reference sequence). V gave up 5 bases and J gave up 1 base, with 9 bases separating them. This CDR3 is CASSVTASYEQYF. The CDR3 bases are TGTGCCAGTAGTGTGACAGCGTCCTACGAGCAGTACTTC. Complete variable domain (other parts from reference TRBV19 and TRBJ2-7): DGGITQSPKYLFRKEGQNVTLSCEQNLNHDAMYWYRQDPGQGLRLIYYSQIVNDFQKGDIAEGYSVSREKKESFPLTVTSAQKNPTAFYLCASSVTASYEQYFGPGTRLTVT.

For this clone: One end of the junction does not line up with germline, which may come from a read error. The genes are TRBV12-5 and TRBJ2-2, with D possibly being TRBD2 (5 bases). Germline-derived CDR1 and CDR2 are LGHNT and FRNRAP. The CDR3 runs 16 residues. The DNA of the CDR3 is TGTGCTAGTGGTTGGGTGTGGACTGGGATCACCGGGGAGCTATTTTTT. This encodes CASGWVWTGITGELFF.

The table lists this clone with many counts. V and J are TRBV9 and TRBJ2-7; possibly TRBD1 for D (6 bases). CDR1 SGDLS and CDR2 YYNGEE come from the germline V gene. The V end lost 4 bases, the J end lost 7 bases, and 15 bases lay between the germline ends. This CDR3 has 13 residues. As DNA, the CDR3 is TGTGCCAGCAGCCCTGGACAGACTGGAGAGCAGTACTTC. Its translation: CASSPGQTGEQYF.

In its sample, this clone ranks as medium-sized. V gene TRBV6-1 combines with J gene TRBJ1-6; D perhaps matches TRBD1 (5 bases). The germline V and J ends were trimmed by 3 bases and 7 bases, with 13 bases remaining between them. Germline values: CDR1 MNHNS, CDR2 SASEGT. The CDR3 totals 15 residues. CDR3 in amino acids: CASSDQGRGNSPLHF. The CDR3 DNA follows: TGTGCCAGCAGTGACCAGGGAAGAGGGAATTCACCCCTCCACTTT.

The sample holds many counts of this clone. The CDR3 loop is CASSYRGLAGGTTGELFF. The CDR3 DNA is TGTGCCAGCAGCTATCGGGGACTAGCGGGAGGAACTACCGGGGAGCTGTTTTTT. The chain has TRBV7-9 and TRBJ2-2, with 15 bases matching TRBD2. Germline assignment: CDR1 SEHNR and CDR2 FQNEAQ (reference sequence). Germline trimming cut 4 bases from V and 5 bases from J; bases unmatched to any gene: 8. The CDR3 is 18 amino acids.

The chain carries TRBV4-1 and TRBJ2-1; D not certain. The V end lost 2 bases, the J end lost 0 bases, and 17 bases lay between the germline ends. Germline CDR1 is MGHRA and CDR2 is YSYEKL. This CDR3 is 18 amino acids long. The DNA of the CDR3 is TGCGCCAGCAGCCAACACCCCCAGACCTTACTCTCCTACAATGAGCAGTTCTTC. It codes for CASSQHPQTLLSYNEQFF.

By share of the sample, this clone is medium-sized (0.01 to 0.1%). The chain uses TRBV6-2 or TRBV6-3 and TRBJ2-2; maybe TRBD2 (6 bases). CDR3 length: 15 residues. Trimming cost V 6 bases and J 1 base, with 12 bases left between them. Germline V lookup: CDR1 MNHEY, CDR2 SVGEGT. CDR3 sequence (DNA): TGTGCCAGCAGCTGGGACTCCAGGAACACCGGGGAGCTGTTTTTT. It is translated as CASSWDSRNTGELFF.

The V call is TRBV6-9, the J call TRBJ2-1, with 10 bases identical to TRBD2. This CDR3 contains 16 residues. The junction had 7 bases not matched to a gene; V was cut back by 3 bases and J by 5 bases. Germline CDR1 and CDR2: MNHGY and SVAAGI. CDR3 bases: TGTGCCAGCAGTTACTTCCCACTAGCGGGAAACAATGAGCAGTTCTTC. It yields the protein CASSYFPLAGNNEQFF.

This sequence joins TRBV6-5 and TRBJ2-3, with 8 bases matching TRBD1. Losses at the gene ends were 2 bases for V and 3 bases for J; bases not matched to a gene: 4. CDR1 is MNHEY, CDR2 SVGAGI, per germline. There are 15 residues in the CDR3. The CDR3 DNA follows: TGTGCCAGCAGTTACAAACAGGGGGGAACAGATACGCAGTATTTT. This translates into CASSYKQGGTDTQYF.

This clone is medium-sized (0.01 to 0.1%) within its sample. The V call is TRBV30, the J call TRBJ1-2; D call uncertain. V was clipped by 2 bases and J by 4 bases, with 14 bases between them. The CDR3 is 14 residues long. From germline, CDR1 is GTSNPN and CDR2 SVGIG (reference sequence). The CDR3 nucleotides read TGTGCCTGGAGTCTCGGGAGCCGGGCCTATGGCTACACCTTC. Protein: CAWSLGSRAYGYTF.

Many counts were recorded for this clone. V is TRBV9 and J is TRBJ2-3; 7 positions agree with TRBD2. This CDR3 has 17 amino acids. V dropped 1 base and J dropped 2; count of bases not matched to a gene: 10. The germline V gene encodes CDR1 SGDLS and CDR2 YYNGEE. CDR3 DNA sequence: TGTGCCAGCAGCGTATCCCCCGGGCTAGCGGCCACAGATACGCAGTATTTT. Translated, it gives CASSVSPGLAATDTQYF.

In its sample, this clone ranks as medium-sized (0.01 to 0.1%). The chain recombines TRBV4-1 with TRBJ2-3; TRBD2 matches 7 bases. CDR3 length: 16 amino acids. Germline CDR1 is MGHRA and CDR2 is YSYEKL. V lost 2 bases and J lost 2; bases outside the gene matches: 7. CDR3 sequence reads: CASSQPRLAPTDTQYF. In nucleotides, the CDR3 is TGCGCCAGCAGCCAACCCCGACTAGCCCCCACAGATACGCAGTATTTT.

In its sample, this clone was seen many times. This sequence joins TRBV7-3 and TRBJ2-3; 7 bases align to TRBD2. CDR1 and CDR2 (germline): SGHTA, FQGTGA. Losses at the gene ends were 8 bases for V and 6 bases for J; bases not matched to a gene: 14. The CDR3 runs 15 residues. The CDR3 region has the DNA TGTGCCAGCGGTTTTGTGGCGGGAGATTGGGATACGCAGTATTTT. Translation gives CASGFVAGDWDTQYF.

This clone occurred a few times. The rearrangement uses TRBV12-3 or TRBV12-4 and TRBJ1-2, with D uncertain. The germline V and J ends were trimmed by 7 bases and 0 bases, with 18 bases remaining between them. CDR3 size: 16 residues. In DNA form, the CDR3 reads TGTGCCAGCAACGCTGCGGGCGGAAGACCTAACTATGGCTACACCTTC. Translation gives CASNAAGGRPNYGYTF.

Concerning this clone: Relative to the germline gene, one junction end is altered; a read error may explain this. The genes are TRBV6-1 and TRBJ1-6, with 9 bases that match TRBD1. The CDR3 length is 17 residues. Germline V gene sequence: CDR1 MNHNS, CDR2 SASEGT. The CDR3, as DNA: TGTGCCAGCAGTCTGAAGACAGGGGGGTATGGTAATTCACCCCTCCTCTTT. Protein sequence: CASSLKTGGYGNSPLLF.

In its sample, this clone ranks as medium-sized. This chain links TRBV6-1 with TRBJ2-2; no clear D gene. CDR1 and CDR2 from the germline V gene are MNHNS and SASEGT. The CDR3 is made up of 13 amino acids. Trimming took 3 bases from V and 5 from J, leaving 7 bases between them. The DNA for the CDR3 is TGTGCCAGCAGTGATTTGGGTACCGGGGAGCTGTTTTTT. Amino acid sequence: CASSDLGTGELFF.